The 10 T cell receptor beta chains reported below all come from one sample, sequenced in a study of early T cells in non-severe SARS-CoV-2 infection. Using its own MiXCR run on the 5' RACE reads, TCRdb lists one record per CDR3 protein. Of 40,000 to 55,000 distinct CDR3 sequences in the sample, around 7.7% were seen once. Sequenced: whole blood. These receptors were collected from an adult who was a healthcare worker with PCR-confirmed SARS-CoV-2 infection or an uninfected control (not recorded which).

This clonotype was observed at least ten times. This chain connects TRBV6-2 or TRBV6-3 to TRBJ2-3, with D perhaps TRBD2 (6 bases). The CDR3 length is 15 residues. V was cut by 2 bases and J by 0 bases, with 9 bases left in between. Germline loops: CDR1 MNHEY, CDR2 SVGEGT. The CDR3 coding sequence is TGTGCCAGCAGTTACGGGGACTTAAGCACAGATACGCAGTATTTT. Translated: CASSYGDLSTDTQYF.

This clonotype came up many times. The gene calls are TRBV5-1 and TRBJ2-3; TRBD2 matches 9 bases. The CDR3 spans 15 residues. The germline V gene encodes CDR1 SGHRS and CDR2 YFSETQ. Unmatched junction bases numbered 14, after V lost 2 bases and J lost 13 bases. The DNA of the CDR3 is TGCGCCAGCAGCTTTTCCGGGACTAGCTCCGAACGGGAGTATTTT. Protein sequence: CASSFSGTSSEREYF.

This clonotype occurred many times. The chain has TRBV11-2 and TRBJ2-7; D might be TRBD1 (5 bases). CDR3 length: 17 residues. V was cut by 1 base and J by 3 bases, with 19 bases left in between. Germline assignment: CDR1 SGHAT and CDR2 FQNNGV. This CDR3 reads CASSLVWLTETNYEQYF. For the CDR3, the DNA is TGTGCCAGCAGCTTAGTTTGGCTGACAGAAACGAACTACGAGCAGTACTTC.

The chain uses TRBV2 and TRBJ1-1, with D hard to call. With 2 bases removed from V and 4 bases from J, the gap between germline ends came to 14 bases. The germline CDR1 and CDR2 sequences are SNHLY and FYNNEI. The CDR3 spans 15 residues. DNA for the CDR3: TGTGCCAGCAGTGAAACTCAGCGGTGGGGCACTGAAGCTTTCTTT. This codes for CASSETQRWGTEAFF. Full variable domain (remainder filled in from reference TRBV2 and TRBJ1-1): EPEVTQTPSHQVTQMGQEVILRCVPISNHLYFYWYRQILGQKVEFLVSFYNNEISEKSEIFDDQFSVERPDGSNFTLKIRSTKLEDSAMYFCASSETQRWGTEAFFGQGTRLTVV.

This clonotype was seen repeatedly, ten times or more. V is TRBV9 and J is TRBJ1-6; D is possibly TRBD1 (6 bases). The length of the CDR3 is 15 residues. V dropped 1 base and J dropped 7 bases, with 12 bases sitting between them. Germline V gene sequence: CDR1 SGDLS, CDR2 YYNGEE. The CDR3 is CASSVQGIGNSPLHF. The CDR3 DNA reads TGTGCCAGCAGCGTACAGGGGATCGGAAATTCACCCCTCCACTTT.

This clonotype has more than one count but fewer than ten. The chain links TRBV2 to TRBJ2-3; 16 bases map to TRBD2. Germline assignment: CDR1 SNHLY and CDR2 FYNNEI. V lost 6 bases, J lost 5 bases, and 11 bases stayed unmatched. The CDR3 is 18 amino acids. CDR3 bases: TGTGCCAGCAGACCCCACCCCGGGACTAGCGGGGGGGGAGATACGCAGTATTTT. Its protein is CASRPHPGTSGGGDTQYF.

The chain combines TRBV20-1 with TRBJ1-6; no clear D gene. The CDR3 contains 11 residues. The V and J ends lost 5 bases and 8 bases respectively, with 7 bases between them. The germline V gene has CDR1 DFQATT and CDR2 SNEGSKA (reference sequence). The CDR3, as DNA: TGCAGTGCTGGTGGGGATTCACCCCTCCACTTT. Its translation is CSAGGDSPLHF.

J is TRBJ1-5 and V is TRBV19; 10 positions agree with TRBD1. The CDR3 is made up of 16 amino acids. J lost 0 bases, V lost 7 bases, and 6 bases had no gene match. Germline values: CDR1 LNHDA, CDR2 SQIVND (reference sequence). CDR3 amino acids: CASIPDRGYSNQPQHF. For the CDR3, the DNA is TGTGCCAGTATCCCGGACAGGGGGTATAGCAATCAGCCCCAGCATTTT.

This clonotype was seen ten or more times. This rearrangement joins TRBV18 to TRBJ1-6, with 7 bases identical to TRBD1. Unmatched junction bases numbered 9, after V lost 6 bases and J lost 7 bases. Germline V lookup: CDR1 KGHSH, CDR2 LQKENI. CDR3 size: 15 residues. The DNA for the CDR3 is TGTGCCAGCTCGCTAAACCGGGACAGAAATTCACCCCTCCACTTT. Translation gives CASSLNRDRNSPLHF.

This clonotype was counted at least ten times. The chain recombines TRBV7-9 with TRBJ1-1; D unclear. V lost 3 bases and J 2 bases, leaving 10 bases between the germline ends. The germline CDR1 and CDR2 sequences are SEHNR and FQNEAQ (reference sequence). The CDR3 has 14 residues. The CDR3 region is CASSLDSSNTEAFF. The CDR3 nucleotides are TGTGCCAGCAGCTTGGACTCCAGTAACACTGAAGCTTTCTTT.